Listed here are 11 T cell receptor beta chains from one sample, sequenced in a study of regulatory T cells in long-lasting Graves disease. Building the TCR beta libraries relied on iRepertoire HTBI primers, and CDR3 regions underwent Arm-PCR. Each CDR3 protein gets one entry after TCRdb re-called the multiplex PCR reads with MiXCR. The table has 400,000 or so distinct CDR3 sequences, 23% seen once; the top ten hold approximately 25%. As to time point: persistent/refractory GD, antithyroid drugs over 5 years with positive TRAb. The TCR library was prepared using RNA isolated from PBMCs. Sequences were derived from peripheral blood mononuclear cells (PBMCs), sampled when the disease was refractory, from a patient treated with antithyroid drugs. The origin of the receptors is a female donor with Graves disease.

There are many counts of this clonotype. The chain uses TRBV7-8 and TRBJ1-1, with D unclear. From germline, CDR1 is SGHVS and CDR2 FQNEAQ. There are 12 residues in the CDR3. Deletions cut 2 bases from V and 12 bases from J, with 13 bases between. CDR3 amino acids: CASSLPNTESFF. DNA for the CDR3: TGTGCCAGCAGCTTACCGAACACGGAGTCTTTCTTT.

The rearrangement joins TRBV2 to TRBJ1-2; 10 bases are shared with TRBD1. The CDR3 consists of 14 residues. CDR1 is SNHLY, CDR2 FYNNEI, per germline. After removal of 6 bases from V and 3 bases from J, the junction contained 4 bases not matched to a gene. The CDR3 loop is CASRTGQGHYGYTF. CDR3 in DNA: TGTGCCAGCAGGACGGGACAGGGGCACTATGGCTACACCTTC.

To note about this clonotype: At one boundary the junction diverges from the germline segment, which might be a read error. The chain couples TRBV5-8 to TRBJ2-5; 7 nucleotides line up with TRBD1. The CDR3 sequence is 15 residues long. Germline V lookup: CDR1 SGHTS, CDR2 YDEGEE. This CDR3 reads CASSEGTAIGETQYF. For the CDR3, the DNA is TGCGCCAGCAGCGAGGGGACAGCCATTGGAGAGACCCAGTACTTC. The full variable domain, with the rest looked up from reference TRBV5-8 and TRBJ2-5, is EAGVTQSPTHLIKTRGQQATLRCSPISGHTSVYWYQQALGLGLQFLLWYDEGEERNRGNFPPRFSGRQFPNYSSELNVNALELEDSALYLCASSEGTAIGETQYFGPGTRLLVL.

The V and J genes are TRBV5-1 and TRBJ1-3; D gene ambiguous. The CDR3 covers 16 residues. CDR1 SGHRS and CDR2 YFSETQ come from the germline V gene. V was shortened by 4 bases and J by 0 bases, with 14 bases between the two germline ends. CDR3 coding DNA: TGCGCCAGCAGCCCCAAGGAGGCCCGCTCTGGAAACACCATATATTTT. It codes for CASSPKEARSGNTIYF.

This clonotype has just a few counts. This chain connects TRBV7-3 to TRBJ2-1, with D possibly being TRBD1 (6 bases). The V end was cut by 2 bases, the J end by 4 bases, with 21 bases between. From germline, CDR1 is SGHTA and CDR2 FQGTGA. The CDR3 has 18 amino acids. The CDR3 region has the DNA TGTGCCAGCAGCTTATATCGACAGGCCAATAGTTTTTACAATGAGCAGTTCTTC. Its protein product is CASSLYRQANSFYNEQFF.

This clonotype was detected ten times or more. V and J are TRBV7-8 and TRBJ1-1, with D uncertain. The CDR3 is made up of 16 amino acids. The V end lost 1 base, the J end lost 3 bases, and 15 bases lay between the germline ends. Germline V gives CDR1 SGHVS, CDR2 FQNEAQ. This CDR3 reads CASSLEAYGRDTEAFF. The CDR3 nucleotides read TGTGCCAGCAGCTTAGAAGCTTACGGTCGGGACACTGAAGCTTTCTTT.

This clonotype was counted ten times or more. The CDR3 bases are TGCAGTGCTGAGGGGGGTTCGGGCTATGGCTACACCTTC. It is translated as CSAEGGSGYGYTF. This chain joins TRBV20-1 and TRBJ1-2, with D perhaps matching TRBD1 (6 bases). CDR3 length: 13 residues. Germline values: CDR1 DFQATT, CDR2 SNEGSKA (reference sequence). Between the trimmed V and J ends, which lost 5 bases and 4 bases, there was a span of 14 bases.

This clonotype has at least ten counts. The rearrangement uses TRBV12-3 or TRBV12-4 and TRBJ1-1; D gene unclear. Deletions cut 2 bases from V and 1 base from J, with 8 bases between. The length of the CDR3 is 14 residues. CDR3: CASSLQERNTEAFF. The CDR3 DNA is TGTGCCAGCAGTTTACAGGAGAGGAACACTGAAGCTTTCTTT.

V usage is TRBV19 and J usage is TRBJ1-5; the D gene is possibly TRBD1 (6 bases). The CDR3 length is 16 residues. Trimming removed 4 bases at V and 5 bases at J, with 18 bases between. Per germline, CDR1 LNHDA and CDR2 SQIVND (reference sequence). In nucleotides, the CDR3 is TGTGCCAGTAGTAACCCGTGGGGGGGGGGCGATCAGCCCCAGCATTTT. Translation: CASSNPWGGGDQPQHF.

The chain links TRBV7-2 to TRBJ2-1; D is ambiguous. The CDR3 has 12 amino acids. V was shortened by 3 bases and J by 7 bases, with 7 bases between the two germline ends. CDR1 SGHTA and CDR2 FQGNSA come from the germline V gene. CDR3 residues: CASSFTENEQFF. The CDR3 DNA follows: TGTGCCAGCAGCTTTACAGAAAATGAGCAGTTCTTC. The full variable domain, completed using reference TRBV7-2 and TRBJ2-1, is GAGVSQSPSNKVTEKGKDVELRCDPISGHTALYWYRQSLGQGLEFLIYFQGNSAPDKSGLPSDRFSAERTGGSVSTLTIQRTQQEDSAVYLCASSFTENEQFFGPGTRLTVL.

This clonotype has more than one count but fewer than ten. The chain joins TRBV7-3 to TRBJ1-1, with a tentative D call TRBD1 (5 bases). V was cut by 5 bases and J by 6 bases, with 13 bases left in between. The CDR3 is made up of 13 amino acids. The germline gives CDR1 SGHTA, CDR2 FQGTGA. The CDR3 sequence: CASSTGGLAEAFF. CDR3 nucleotide sequence: TGTGCCAGCAGCACGGGGGGGTTGGCTGAAGCTTTCTTT.